This T cell receptor beta chain was documented in a study of T cells expressing NK-cell markers. Study-wide context: Eight donors were sequenced, seven testing HCMV-seropositive and one testing seronegative.

CDR3 size: 14 residues. Germline V gives CDR1 SEHNR, CDR2 FQNEAQ (reference sequence). Libraries used 5'RACE template switching adding universal primer site and UMIs. From its re-call of the 5' RACE reads, TCRdb lists each CDR3 protein once, without DNA. The sample table sets out 300,000 to 450,000 distinct CDR3 sequences. The chain employs TRBV7-9 and TRBJ2-3; there is no DNA to check the TCRdb D call of TRBD2. Input material: blood T cells: a sorted CD56 or NKG2C T cell subset, CD4+ or CD8+ T cells, or bulk PBMC T cells (not recorded which). The TCR comes from a man aged 18-69 years in good health. CDR3 protein: CASSRTGARNTQYF. Looking up the rest from reference TRBV7-9 and TRBJ2-3 gives the full variable domain: DTGVSQNPRHKITKRGQNVTFRCDPISEHNRLYWYRQTLGQGPEFLTYFQNEAQLEKSRLLSDRFSAERPKGSFSTLEIQRTEQGDSAMYLCASSRTGARNTQYFGPGTRLTVL.